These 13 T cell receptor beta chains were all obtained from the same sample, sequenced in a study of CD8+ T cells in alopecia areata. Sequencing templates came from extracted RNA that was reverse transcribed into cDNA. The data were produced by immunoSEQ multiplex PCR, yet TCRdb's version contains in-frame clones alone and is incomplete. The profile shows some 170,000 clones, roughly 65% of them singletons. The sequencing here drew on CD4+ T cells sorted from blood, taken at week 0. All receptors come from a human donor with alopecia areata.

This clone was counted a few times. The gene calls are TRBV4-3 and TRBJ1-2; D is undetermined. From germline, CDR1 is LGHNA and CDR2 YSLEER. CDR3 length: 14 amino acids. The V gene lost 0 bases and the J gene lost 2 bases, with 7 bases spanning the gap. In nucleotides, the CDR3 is TGCGCCAGCAGCCAAGAGGTCGGCAACTATGGCTACACCTTC. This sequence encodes CASSQEVGNYGYTF.

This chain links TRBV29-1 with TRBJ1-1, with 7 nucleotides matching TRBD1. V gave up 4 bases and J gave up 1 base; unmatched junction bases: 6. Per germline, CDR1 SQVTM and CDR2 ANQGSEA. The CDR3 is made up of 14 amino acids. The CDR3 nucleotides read TGCAGCGTTGCTCCGGGACAGACGAACACTGAAGCTTTCTTT. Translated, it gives CSVAPGQTNTEAFF.

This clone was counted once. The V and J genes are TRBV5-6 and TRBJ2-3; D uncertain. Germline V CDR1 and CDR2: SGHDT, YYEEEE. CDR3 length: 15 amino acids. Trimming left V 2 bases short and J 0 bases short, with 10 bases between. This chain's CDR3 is CASSFPGRSTDTQYF. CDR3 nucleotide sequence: TGTGCCAGCAGCTTCCCCGGACGAAGCACAGATACGCAGTATTTT.

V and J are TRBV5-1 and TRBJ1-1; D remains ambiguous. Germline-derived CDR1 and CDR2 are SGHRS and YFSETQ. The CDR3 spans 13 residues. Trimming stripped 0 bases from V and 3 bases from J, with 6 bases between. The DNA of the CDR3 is TGCGCCAGCAGCTTGGGGCGGGACACTGAAGCTTTCTTT. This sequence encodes CASSLGRDTEAFF.

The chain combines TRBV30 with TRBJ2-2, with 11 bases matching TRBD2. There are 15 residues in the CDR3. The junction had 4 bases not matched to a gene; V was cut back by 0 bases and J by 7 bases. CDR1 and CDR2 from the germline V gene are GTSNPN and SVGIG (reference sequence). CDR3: CAWSVITSGGGELFF. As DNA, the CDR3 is TGTGCCTGGAGTGTAATTACTAGCGGGGGCGGGGAGCTGTTTTTT.

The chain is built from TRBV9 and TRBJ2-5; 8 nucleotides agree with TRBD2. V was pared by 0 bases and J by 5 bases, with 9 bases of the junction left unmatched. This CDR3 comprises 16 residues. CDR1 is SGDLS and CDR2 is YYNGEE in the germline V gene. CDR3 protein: CASSVGILAGGETQYF. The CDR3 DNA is TGTGCCAGCAGCGTAGGCATCCTGGCGGGGGGCGAGACCCAGTACTTC.

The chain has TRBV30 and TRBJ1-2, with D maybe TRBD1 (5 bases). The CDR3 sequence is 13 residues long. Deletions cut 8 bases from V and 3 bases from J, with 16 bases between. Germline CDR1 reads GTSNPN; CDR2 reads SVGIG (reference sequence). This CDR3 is CAGIQDKYYGYTF. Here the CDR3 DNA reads TGTGCCGGAATTCAGGACAAGTACTATGGCTACACCTTC.

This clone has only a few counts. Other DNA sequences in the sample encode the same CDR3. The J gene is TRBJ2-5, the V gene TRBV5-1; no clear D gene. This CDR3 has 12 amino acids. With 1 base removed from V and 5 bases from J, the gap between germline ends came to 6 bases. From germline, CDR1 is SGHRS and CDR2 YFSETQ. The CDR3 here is CASSLSSETQYF. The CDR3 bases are TGCGCCAGCAGCTTGAGCAGCGAGACCCAGTACTTC. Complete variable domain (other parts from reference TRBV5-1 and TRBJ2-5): KAGVTQTPRYLIKTRGQQVTLSCSPISGHRSVSWYQQTPGQGLQFLFEYFSETQRNKGNFPGRFSGRQFSNSRSEMNVSTLELGDSALYLCASSLSSETQYFGPGTRLLVL.

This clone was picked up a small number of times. CDR3 sequence: CASPPPVNRGGATEAFF. CDR3 sequence (DNA): TGTGCCAGCCCTCCGCCGGTGAACAGGGGAGGTGCCACTGAAGCTTTCTTT. This chain links TRBV28 with TRBJ1-1; TRBD1 matches 7 bases. The CDR3 is 17 residues long. Unmatched junction bases numbered 19, after V lost 8 bases and J lost 4 bases. Per the germline V gene, CDR1 is MDHEN and CDR2 is SYDVKM.

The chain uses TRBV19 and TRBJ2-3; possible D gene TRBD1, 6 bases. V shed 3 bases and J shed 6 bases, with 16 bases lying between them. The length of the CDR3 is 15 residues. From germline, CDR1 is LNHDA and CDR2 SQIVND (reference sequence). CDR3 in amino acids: CASSIRAGVRDTQYF. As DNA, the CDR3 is TGTGCCAGTAGTATCCGGGCAGGGGTCCGGGATACGCAGTATTTT.

The CDR3 reads CAWSVLTNTGELFF. The CDR3 DNA is TGTGCCTGGAGTGTACTCACGAACACCGGGGAGCTGTTTTTT. The rearrangement links TRBV30 to TRBJ2-2; D gene unclear. Trimming stripped 0 bases from V and 0 bases from J, with 5 bases between. Per the germline V gene, CDR1 is GTSNPN and CDR2 is SVGIG (reference sequence). The CDR3 consists of 14 residues.

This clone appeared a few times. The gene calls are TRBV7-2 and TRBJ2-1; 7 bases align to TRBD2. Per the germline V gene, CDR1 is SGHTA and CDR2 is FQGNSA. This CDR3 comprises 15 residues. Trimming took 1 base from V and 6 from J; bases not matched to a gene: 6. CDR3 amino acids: CASSLETSLSNEQFF. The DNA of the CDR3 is TGTGCCAGCAGCTTAGAGACTAGCCTCTCCAATGAGCAGTTCTTC.

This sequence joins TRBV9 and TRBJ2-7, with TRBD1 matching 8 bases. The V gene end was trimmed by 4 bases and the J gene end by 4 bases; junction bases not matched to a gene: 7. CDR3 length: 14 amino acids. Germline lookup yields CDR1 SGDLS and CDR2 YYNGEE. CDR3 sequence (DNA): TGTGCCAGCAGCTCGACAGGGGAACTATACGAGCAGTACTTC. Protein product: CASSSTGELYEQYF.